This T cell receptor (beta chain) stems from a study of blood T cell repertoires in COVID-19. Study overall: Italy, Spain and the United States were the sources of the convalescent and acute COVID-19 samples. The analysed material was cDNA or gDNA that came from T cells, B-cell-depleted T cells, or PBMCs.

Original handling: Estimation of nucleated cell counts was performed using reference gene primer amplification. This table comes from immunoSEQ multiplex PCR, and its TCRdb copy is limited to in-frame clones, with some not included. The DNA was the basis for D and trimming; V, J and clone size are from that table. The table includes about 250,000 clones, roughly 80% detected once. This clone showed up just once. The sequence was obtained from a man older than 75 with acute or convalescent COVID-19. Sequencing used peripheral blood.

The CDR3 DNA follows: TGTGCCAGCAAAGGGACAGGGGTCATCGAGCAGTACTTC. Its translation: CASKGTGVIEQYF. The chain couples TRBV6-5 to TRBJ2-7; 10 bases map to TRBD1. V lost 7 bases and J lost 6; bases outside the gene matches: 6. CDR1 MNHEY and CDR2 SVGAGI come from the germline V gene. This CDR3 is built from 13 residues.